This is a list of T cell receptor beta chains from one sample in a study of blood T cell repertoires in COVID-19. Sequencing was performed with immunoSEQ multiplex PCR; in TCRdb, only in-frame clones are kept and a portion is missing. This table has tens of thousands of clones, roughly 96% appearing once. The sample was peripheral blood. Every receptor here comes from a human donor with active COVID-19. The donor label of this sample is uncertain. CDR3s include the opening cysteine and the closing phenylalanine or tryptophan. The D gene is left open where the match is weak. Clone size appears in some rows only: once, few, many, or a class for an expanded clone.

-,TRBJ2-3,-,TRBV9,CASSAPLSGSTDTQYF,TGTGCCAGCAGCGCCCCCCTAAGCGGGAGCACAGATACGCAGTATTTT
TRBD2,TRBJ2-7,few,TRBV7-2,CASTPLAGGLTEQYF,TGTGCCAGCACCCCCCTAGCGGGAGGGCTGACGGAGCAGTACTTC
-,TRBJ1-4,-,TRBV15,CATSRDYGSTNEKLFF,TGTGCCACCAGCAGAGATTACGGGTCAACTAATGAAAAACTGTTTTTT
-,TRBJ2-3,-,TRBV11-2,CASNPGAGTQYF,TGTGCCAGCAACCCCGGAGCTGGTACGCAGTATTTT
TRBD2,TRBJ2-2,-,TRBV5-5,CASSRRLAGGPSTGELFF,TGTGCCAGCAGCCGTCGACTAGCGGGAGGGCCGAGCACCGGGGAGCTGTTTTTT
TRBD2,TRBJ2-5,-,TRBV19,CASSMGGETQYF,TGTGCCAGTAGTATGGGAGGGGAGACCCAGTACTTC
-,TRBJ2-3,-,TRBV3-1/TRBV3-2,CASSQDRVMGGLADTQYF,TGTGCCAGCAGCCAAGATCGTGTGATGGGGGGGCTGGCAGATACGCAGTATTTT
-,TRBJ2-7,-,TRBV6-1,CASSEAGGGGYEQYF,TGTGCCAGCAGTGAAGCGGGCGGGGGCGGCTACGAGCAGTACTTC
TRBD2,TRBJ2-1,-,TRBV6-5,CASRTTSGGAWEQFF,TGTGCCAGCAGGACGACTAGCGGGGGGGCCTGGGAGCAGTTCTTC
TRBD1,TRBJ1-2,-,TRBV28,CASSKPGQGAHGYTF,TGTGCCAGCAGTAAACCGGGACAGGGGGCCCATGGCTACACCTTC
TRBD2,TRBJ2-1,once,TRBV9,CASSVALSLAYNEQFF,TGTGCCAGCAGCGTAGCCCTATCACTAGCGTACAATGAGCAGTTCTTC
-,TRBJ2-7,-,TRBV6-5,CASNSEPAGEQYF,TGTGCCAGCAACTCGGAGCCGGCGGGGGAGCAGTACTTC
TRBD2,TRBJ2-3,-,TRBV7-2,CASSSTSGGASTDTQYF,TGTGCCAGCAGCTCTACTAGCGGGGGGGCAAGCACAGATACGCAGTATTTT
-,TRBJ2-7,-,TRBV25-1,CASSDYYEQYF,TGTGCCAGCAGTGACTATTACGAGCAGTACTTC
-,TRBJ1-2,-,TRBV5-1,CASSFRQSYGYTF,TGCGCCAGCAGCTTTAGACAGTCCTATGGCTACACCTTC
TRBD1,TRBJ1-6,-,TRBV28,CASSELTGDDNSPLHF,TGTGCCAGCAGTGAGTTGACAGGGGACGATAATTCACCCCTCCACTTT
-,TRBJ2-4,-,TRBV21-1,CASSKSSNLQGLAKNIQYF,TGTGCCAGCAGCAAAAGTTCAAATTTACAGGGGCTAGCCAAAAACATTCAGTACTTC
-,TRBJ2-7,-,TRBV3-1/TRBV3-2,CASSQEPRGEQYF,TGTGCCAGCAGCCAAGAGCCCAGGGGCGAGCAGTACTTC
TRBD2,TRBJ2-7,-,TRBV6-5,CASRGLAGPYEQYF,TGTGCCAGCAGGGGACTAGCGGGGCCTTACGAGCAGTACTTC
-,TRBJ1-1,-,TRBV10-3,CAISDSTEAFF,TGTGCCATCAGTGACAGCACTGAAGCTTTCTTT
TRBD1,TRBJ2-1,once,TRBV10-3,CAISEGTGDEQFF,TGTGCCATCAGCGAAGGGACAGGGGATGAGCAGTTCTTC
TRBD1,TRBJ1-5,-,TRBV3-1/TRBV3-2,CASSQYLGGQPQHF,TGTGCCAGCAGCCAATATTTAGGGGGCCAGCCCCAGCATTTT
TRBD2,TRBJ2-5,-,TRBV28,CASLKPGGPLGDQYF,TGTGCCAGCTTAAAACCGGGAGGACCACTCGGGGACCAGTACTTC
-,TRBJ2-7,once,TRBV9,CASSVNPGREQYF,TGTGCCAGCAGCGTAAATCCAGGGAGGGAGCAGTACTTC
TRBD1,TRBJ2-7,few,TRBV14,CASSQLTGGMVYEQYF,TGTGCCAGCAGCCAATTGACAGGGGGCATGGTGTACGAGCAGTACTTC
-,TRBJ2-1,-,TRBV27,CASSPLQGTYNEQFF,TGTGCCAGCAGTCCTCTTCAGGGTACCTACAATGAGCAGTTCTTC
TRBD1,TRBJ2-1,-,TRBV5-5,CASVGTGSVHEQFF,TGTGCCAGCGTCGGGACAGGGTCCGTACATGAGCAGTTCTTC
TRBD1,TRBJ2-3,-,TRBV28,CASSSGQGSTDTQYF,TGTGCCAGCAGTTCAGGACAGGGGAGCACAGATACGCAGTATTTT
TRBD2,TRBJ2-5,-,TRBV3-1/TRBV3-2,CASSQDPAGQQETQYF,TGTGCCAGCAGCCAAGACCCAGCGGGGCAACAAGAGACCCAGTACTTC
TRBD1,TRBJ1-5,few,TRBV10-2,CASRQGGNQPQHF,TGCGCCAGCAGACAGGGGGGCAATCAGCCCCAGCATTTT
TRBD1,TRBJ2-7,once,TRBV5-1,CASTPSRGPYEQYF,TGCGCCAGCACCCCGTCCAGGGGGCCCTACGAGCAGTACTTC
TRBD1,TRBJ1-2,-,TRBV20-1,CSAGEGARGYTF,TGCAGTGCTGGTGAGGGGGCCCGTGGCTACACCTTC
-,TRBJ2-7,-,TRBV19,CASSGRGGYEQYF,TGTGCCAGTAGTGGTAGGGGCGGCTACGAGCAGTACTTC
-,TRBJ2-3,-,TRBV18,CASSPSGALTDTQYF,TGTGCCAGCTCCCCCTCAGGGGCTCTCACAGATACGCAGTATTTT
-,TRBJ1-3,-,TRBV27,CASWSRTLSGNTIYF,TGTGCCAGCTGGAGCCGTACCCTCTCTGGAAACACCATATATTTT
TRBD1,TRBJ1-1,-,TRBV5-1,CASSLLDRPLDTEAFF,TGCGCCAGCAGCTTGCTGGACAGGCCACTGGACACTGAAGCTTTCTTT
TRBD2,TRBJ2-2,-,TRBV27,CASSLFPSGSAGELFF,TGTGCCAGCAGTTTATTCCCTAGCGGGAGTGCCGGGGAGCTGTTTTTT
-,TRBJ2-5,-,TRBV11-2,CASSPTLYQETQYF,TGTGCCAGCAGCCCGACACTGTACCAAGAGACCCAGTACTTC
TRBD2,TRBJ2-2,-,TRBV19,CASSTGTSLTGELFF,TGTGCCAGTAGCACCGGGACTAGCCTCACCGGGGAGCTGTTTTTT
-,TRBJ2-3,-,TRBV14,CASRKGGADTDTQYF,TGTGCCAGCAGGAAAGGGGGGGCCGACACAGATACGCAGTATTTT